A single sample is the source of the 15 T cell receptor beta chains below, sequenced in a study of T cells in Graves' hyperthyroidism and ophthalmopathy. The source material, RNA transcripts, was used to amplify TCR beta CDR3 regions. Initially, a first-round RT-PCR of the TCR CDR3 employed the HTBI primer set. TCRdb recomputed calls from the multiplex PCR reads with MiXCR, one row per CDR3 protein. Found here are around 250,000 distinct CDR3 sequences, 16% of them singletons; the top ten hold 25% to 30%. Sequencing used blood. The source of these receptors is a woman between 18 and 29 years old with Graves' ophthalmopathy.

The sample holds many counts of this clonotype. The genes are TRBV6-1 and TRBJ2-3; D unclear. The V end lost 2 bases, the J end lost 0 bases, and 9 bases lay between the germline ends. The CDR3 totals 15 residues. CDR1 is MNHNS, CDR2 SASEGT, per germline. The CDR3 DNA follows: TGTGCCAGCAGTGAATCTGACCTAAGCACAGATACGCAGTATTTT. Translated, it gives CASSESDLSTDTQYF.

There are many counts of this clonotype. V gene TRBV10-3 combines with J gene TRBJ2-5, with D tentatively TRBD2 (6 bases). CDR3 size: 14 residues. V gave up 6 bases and J gave up 0 bases, with 11 bases separating them. CDR1 and CDR2 (germline): ENHRY, SYGVKD. The CDR3, as DNA: TGTGCCATCAGGCGGGACGGTTACCAAGAGACCCAGTACTTC. This sequence encodes CAIRRDGYQETQYF.

This clonotype was seen once. A much bigger clone sits one base away, suggesting this may be a read error. The gene calls are TRBV9 and TRBJ2-5; D tentatively fits TRBD1 or TRBD2 (5 bases each). The CDR3 spans 14 residues. CDR1 is SGDLS and CDR2 is YYNGEE in the germline V gene. The CDR3 is CASSTGTRKEAQYF. The CDR3 DNA sequence: TGTGCCAGCAGCACCGGGACGCGGAAAGAGGCCCAGTACTTC.

This clonotype was observed many times. This rearrangement joins TRBV15 to TRBJ2-7; D ambiguous. The V end lost 6 bases, the J end lost 3 bases, and 27 bases lay between the germline ends. This CDR3 is 18 amino acids long. CDR1 is LNHNV, CDR2 YYDKDF, per germline (reference sequence). The CDR3 reads CATSPNPHLVPNYYEQYF. Written as DNA, the CDR3 is TGTGCCACCAGTCCGAACCCCCACCTAGTCCCAAACTACTACGAGCAGTACTTC.

This clonotype came up many times. CDR3 protein: CASSYEGLNTGELFF. The CDR3 region has the DNA TGTGCCAGCAGTTACGAGGGACTGAACACCGGGGAGCTGTTTTTT. This chain connects TRBV6-5 to TRBJ2-2, with a possible D match to TRBD2 (6 bases). Trimming pared 2 bases from V and 1 base from J, leaving 8 bases between. Germline CDR1 is MNHEY and CDR2 is SVGAGI. This CDR3 has 15 amino acids.

This clonotype was recorded at least ten times. This chain links TRBV5-1 with TRBJ2-7, with D possibly being TRBD1 (6 bases). The V end was cut by 1 base, the J end by 1 base, with 18 bases between. The germline CDR1 and CDR2 sequences are SGHRS and YFSETQ. CDR3 length: 17 residues. CDR3 DNA: TGCGCCAGCAGCTTGTTGGACCCAGGGGAGAGATCCTACGAGCAGTACTTC. Translated: CASSLLDPGERSYEQYF.

This clonotype was picked up many times. The chain joins TRBV28 to TRBJ2-1; D is uncertain. The CDR3 length is 14 residues. V lost 7 bases and J 1 base, leaving 11 bases between the germline ends. CDR1 and CDR2 from the germline V gene are MDHEN and SYDVKM. This CDR3 reads CASKDPFSYNEQFF. The CDR3 nucleotides are TGTGCCAGCAAGGACCCCTTTTCCTACAATGAGCAGTTCTTC.

This clonotype was observed at least ten times. This chain links TRBV6-1 with TRBJ1-1; tentative D call: TRBD1 (5 bases). This CDR3 spans 17 amino acids. CDR1 is MNHNS and CDR2 is SASEGT in the germline V gene. The V end lost 6 bases, the J end lost 5 bases, and 25 bases lay between the germline ends. The CDR3 region is CASRAKGLGSRGTEAFF. The CDR3 DNA reads as TGTGCCAGCAGGGCTAAGGGACTCGGAAGTAGGGGTACTGAAGCTTTCTTT.

This clonotype was found many times. This sequence joins TRBV7-2 and TRBJ2-6, with D unclear. CDR1 SGHTA and CDR2 FQGNSA come from the germline V gene. The CDR3 has 14 amino acids. V gave up 0 bases and J gave up 4 bases, with 4 bases separating them. This CDR3 reads CASSLAYGANVLTF. The CDR3, as DNA: TGTGCCAGCAGCTTAGCGTACGGGGCCAACGTCCTGACTTTC.

This chain links TRBV28 with TRBJ1-1; 8 nucleotides match TRBD1. The CDR3 consists of 15 residues. With V trimmed by 6 bases and J by 4 bases, 10 bases remained unmatched. The germline V gene encodes CDR1 MDHEN and CDR2 SYDVKM. Here the CDR3 DNA reads TGTGCCAGCAGGCCGTCAGGGGGCCGGGGCACTGAAGCTTTCTTT. It encodes CASRPSGGRGTEAFF.

Ten or more counts support this clonotype. The chain recombines TRBV2 with TRBJ2-3; 12 bases map to TRBD2. The CDR3 contains 16 residues. Germline V gives CDR1 SNHLY, CDR2 FYNNEI. V was clipped by 6 bases and J by 1 base; unmatched bases: 5. The DNA of the CDR3 is TGTGCCAGCAGCGCCCTAGCGGGAGGGGGCACAGATACGCAGTATTTT. This gives the protein CASSALAGGGTDTQYF.

This clonotype turned up a few times. The chain links TRBV25-1 to TRBJ2-7; possibly TRBD1 or TRBD2 for D (5 bases each). Germline assignment: CDR1 MGHDK and CDR2 SYGVNS. The V gene lost 6 bases and the J gene lost 2 bases, with 11 bases spanning the gap. The CDR3 is 13 residues long. CDR3 bases: TGTGCCAGCAGGGGGGACGGGACCTACGAGCAGTACTTC. Translated, it gives CASRGDGTYEQYF.

The table lists this clonotype with many counts. V and J are TRBV11-3 and TRBJ2-3; 11 nucleotides align to TRBD2. CDR3 length equals 16 residues. Germline CDR1 is SGHNT and CDR2 is YENEEA. The V segment lost 4 bases and the J segment 2 bases; nucleotides outside the gene matches: 5. This CDR3 is CASSSGLAGPTDTQYF. The CDR3 DNA follows: TGTGCCAGCAGCTCTGGACTAGCGGGCCCCACAGATACGCAGTATTTT.

This clonotype was detected ten times or more. The V call is TRBV25-1, the J call TRBJ2-7, with no clear D. Germline V gene lookup returns CDR1 MGHDK and CDR2 SYGVNS. The CDR3 is 13 residues long. The V gene lost 5 bases and the J gene lost 6 bases, with 14 bases spanning the gap. CDR3: CASSSNLPPEQYF. The CDR3 DNA reads as TGTGCCAGCAGTTCCAACCTGCCCCCCGAGCAGTACTTC.

This clonotype occurred many times. V usage is TRBV30 and J usage is TRBJ1-5, with 8 positions matching TRBD1. Germline V lookup: CDR1 GTSNPN, CDR2 SVGIG (reference sequence). This CDR3 region has 15 residues. V was clipped by 0 bases and J by 2 bases; unmatched bases: 3. CDR3 sequence reads: CAWSVDRGGNQPQHF. Written as DNA, the CDR3 is TGTGCCTGGAGTGTCGACAGGGGAGGCAATCAGCCCCAGCATTTT.